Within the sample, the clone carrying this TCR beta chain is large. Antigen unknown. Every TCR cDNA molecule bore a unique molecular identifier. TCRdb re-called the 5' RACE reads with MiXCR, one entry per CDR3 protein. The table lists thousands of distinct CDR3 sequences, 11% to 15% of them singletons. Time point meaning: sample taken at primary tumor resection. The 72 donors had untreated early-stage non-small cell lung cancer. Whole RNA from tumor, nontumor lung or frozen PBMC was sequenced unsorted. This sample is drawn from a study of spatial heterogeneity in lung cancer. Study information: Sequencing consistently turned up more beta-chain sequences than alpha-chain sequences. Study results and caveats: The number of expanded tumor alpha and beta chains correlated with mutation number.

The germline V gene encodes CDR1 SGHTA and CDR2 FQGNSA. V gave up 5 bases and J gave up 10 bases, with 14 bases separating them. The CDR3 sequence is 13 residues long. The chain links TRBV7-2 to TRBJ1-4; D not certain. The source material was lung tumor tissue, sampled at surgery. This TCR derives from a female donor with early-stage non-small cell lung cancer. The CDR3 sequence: CASSLKLGAKLFF. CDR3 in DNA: TGTGCCAGCAGCCTAAAGTTGGGCGCAAAACTGTTTTTT.